The source of this TCR beta chain is a study of T cell changes during pregnancy in multiple sclerosis. This clone was seen a single time. Clones were sequenced by immunoSEQ multiplex PCR, and TCRdb holds only the in-frame ones, with some missing. The sample carries tens of thousands of clones, around 88% recorded once. The source material was CD4+ T cells from peripheral blood mononuclear cells, sampled in the first trimester of pregnancy. The TCR sequence derives from a female donor in good health, enrolled as a control in a pregnancy study.

As DNA, the CDR3 is TGTGCCAGTGAAGACAGAAGAGGAAACACCATATATTTT. Translation gives CASEDRRGNTIYF. The chain employs TRBV11-2 and TRBJ1-3, with a possible D match to TRBD1 (5 bases). V lost 9 bases to trimming and J lost 4 bases, with 13 bases between them. Germline V lookup: CDR1 SGHAT, CDR2 FQNNGV. This CDR3 is 13 amino acids long.